This T cell receptor (beta chain) was captured in a study of a mutant IDH1 vaccine in newly diagnosed glioma. Time point meaning: week 23, last vaccination. Doses consisted of 300 ug of mutant IDH1 20-mer peptide each, paired with topical imiquimod. TCRdb's table, derived via immunoSEQ multiplex PCR, lists solely in-frame clones and lacks some. The table includes roughly 51,000 clones, about 81% detected once. The CDR3 covers 15 residues. CDR1 and CDR2 from the germline V gene are MNHEY and SMNVEV (reference sequence). The J segment lost 3 bases and the V segment lost 2 bases, leaving 6 bases of the junction unmatched. Remarks on this clone: Its antigen is unknown.

The material sequenced was PBMCs, taken from a glioma patient whose treatment included an IDH1 peptide vaccine. The TCR comes from a woman aged 40-49 years with glioma. Some clones in this sample may be carry-over from other donors' samples. The chain recombines TRBV27 with TRBJ1-2; 7 positions agree with TRBD1. Here the CDR3 DNA reads TGTGCCAGCAGTTTACGGGGACAGATTGACTATGGCTACACCTTC. Translated: CASSLRGQIDYGYTF.